This T cell receptor (beta chain) was recorded in a study of blood T cell repertoires in COVID-19. Germline CDR1 SGDLS, CDR2 YYNGEE. V was clipped by 0 bases and J by 6 bases; unmatched bases: 0. This CDR3 has 12 residues. Data came from immunoSEQ multiplex PCR; TCRdb stores just in-frame clones and leaves some out. The sample has about 320,000 clones, 75% to 85% seen once. The V call is TRBV9, the J call TRBJ2-7; TRBD1 aligns across 7 bases. The origin of this receptor is a human donor in a cohort sampled during active COVID-19. Specimen: peripheral blood. The CDR3 region is CASSVGDSEQYF. In nucleotides, the CDR3 is TGTGCCAGCAGCGTAGGGGACAGCGAGCAGTACTTC.